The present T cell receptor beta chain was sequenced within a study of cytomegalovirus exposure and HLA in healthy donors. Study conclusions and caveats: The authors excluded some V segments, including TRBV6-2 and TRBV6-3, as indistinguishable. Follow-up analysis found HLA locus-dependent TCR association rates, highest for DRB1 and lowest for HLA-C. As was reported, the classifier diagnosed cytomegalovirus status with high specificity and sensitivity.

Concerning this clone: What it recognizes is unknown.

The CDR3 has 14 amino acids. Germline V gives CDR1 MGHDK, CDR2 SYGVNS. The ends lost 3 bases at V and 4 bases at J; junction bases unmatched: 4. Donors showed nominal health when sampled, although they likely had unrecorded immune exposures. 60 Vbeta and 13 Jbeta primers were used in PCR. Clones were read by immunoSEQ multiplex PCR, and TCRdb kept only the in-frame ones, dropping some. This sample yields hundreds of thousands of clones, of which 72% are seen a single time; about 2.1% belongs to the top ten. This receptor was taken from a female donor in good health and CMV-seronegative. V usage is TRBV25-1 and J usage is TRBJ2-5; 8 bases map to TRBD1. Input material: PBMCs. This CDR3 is CASSDPGQGETQYF. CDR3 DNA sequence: TGTGCCAGCAGTGACCCCGGACAGGGAGAGACCCAGTACTTC.